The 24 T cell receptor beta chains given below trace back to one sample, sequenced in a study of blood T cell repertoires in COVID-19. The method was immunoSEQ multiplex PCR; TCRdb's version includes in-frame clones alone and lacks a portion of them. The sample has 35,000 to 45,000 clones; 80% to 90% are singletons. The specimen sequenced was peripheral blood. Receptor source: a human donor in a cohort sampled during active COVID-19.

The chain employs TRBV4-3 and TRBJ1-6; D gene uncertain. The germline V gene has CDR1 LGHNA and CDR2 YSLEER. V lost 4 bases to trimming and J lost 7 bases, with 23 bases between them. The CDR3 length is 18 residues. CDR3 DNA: TGCGCCAGCAGCCGGGAGAACAGTGCACCTAGCGGAAATTCACCCCTCCACTTT. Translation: CASSRENSAPSGNSPLHF.

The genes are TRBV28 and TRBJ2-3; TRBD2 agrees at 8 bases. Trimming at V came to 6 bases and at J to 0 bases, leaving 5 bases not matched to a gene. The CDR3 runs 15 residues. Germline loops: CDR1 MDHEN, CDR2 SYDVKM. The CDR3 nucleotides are TGTGCCAGCAGCCGACTAGCGTTTAGCACAGATACGCAGTATTTT. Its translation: CASSRLAFSTDTQYF. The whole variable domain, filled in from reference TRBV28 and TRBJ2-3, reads DVKVTQSSRYLVKRTGEKVFLECVQDMDHENMFWYRQDPGLGLRLIYFSYDVKMKEKGDIPEGYSVSREKKERFSLILESASTNQTSMYLCASSRLAFSTDTQYFGPGTRLTVL.

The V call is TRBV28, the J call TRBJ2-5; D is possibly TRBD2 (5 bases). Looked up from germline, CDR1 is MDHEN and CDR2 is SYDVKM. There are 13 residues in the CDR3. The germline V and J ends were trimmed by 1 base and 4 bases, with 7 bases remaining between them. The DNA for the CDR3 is TGTGCCAGCAGTTTATTGGGGAGAGAGACCCAGTACTTC. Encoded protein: CASSLLGRETQYF.

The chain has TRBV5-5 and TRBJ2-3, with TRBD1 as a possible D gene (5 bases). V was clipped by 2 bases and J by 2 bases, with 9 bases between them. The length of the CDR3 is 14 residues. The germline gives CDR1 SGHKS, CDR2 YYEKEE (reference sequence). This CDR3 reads CASSFGHFTDTQYF. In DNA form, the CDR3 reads TGTGCCAGCAGCTTCGGACATTTCACAGATACGCAGTATTTT.

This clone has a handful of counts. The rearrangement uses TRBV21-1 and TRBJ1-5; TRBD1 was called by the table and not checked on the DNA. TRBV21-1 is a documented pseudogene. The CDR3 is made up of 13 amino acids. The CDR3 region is CASRGLGNQPQHF. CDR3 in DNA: TGTGCCAGCAGGGGGCTTGGCAATCAGCCCCAGCATTTT.

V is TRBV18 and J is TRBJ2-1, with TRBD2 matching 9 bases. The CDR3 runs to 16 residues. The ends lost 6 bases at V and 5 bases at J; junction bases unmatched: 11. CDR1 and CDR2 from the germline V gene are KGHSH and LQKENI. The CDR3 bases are TGTGCCAGCTCCCCCCTAGCGGGGTTTTCTGACAATGAGCAGTTCTTC. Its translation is CASSPLAGFSDNEQFF.

The CDR3 is CASSSRKREGHNTQYF. CDR3 sequence (DNA): TGTGCCAGCAGTTCCAGAAAGCGGGAGGGCCATAATACGCAGTATTTT. The rearrangement joins TRBV28 to TRBJ2-3, with 10 positions matching TRBD2. The CDR3 consists of 16 residues. Unmatched junction bases numbered 11, after V lost 4 bases and J lost 7 bases. From germline, CDR1 is MDHEN and CDR2 SYDVKM. Together with reference TRBV28 and TRBJ2-3, the CDR3 gives the full variable domain: DVKVTQSSRYLVKRTGEKVFLECVQDMDHENMFWYRQDPGLGLRLIYFSYDVKMKEKGDIPEGYSVSREKKERFSLILESASTNQTSMYLCASSSRKREGHNTQYFGPGTRLTVL.

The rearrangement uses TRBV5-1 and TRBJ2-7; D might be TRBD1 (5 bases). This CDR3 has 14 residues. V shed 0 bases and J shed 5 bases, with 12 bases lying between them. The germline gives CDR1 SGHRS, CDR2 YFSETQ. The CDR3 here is CASSLGQSRDEQYF. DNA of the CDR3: TGCGCCAGCAGCTTGGGACAGAGCAGGGACGAGCAGTACTTC. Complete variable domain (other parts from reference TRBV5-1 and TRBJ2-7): KAGVTQTPRYLIKTRGQQVTLSCSPISGHRSVSWYQQTPGQGLQFLFEYFSETQRNKGNFPGRFSGRQFSNSRSEMNVSTLELGDSALYLCASSLGQSRDEQYFGPGTRLTVT.

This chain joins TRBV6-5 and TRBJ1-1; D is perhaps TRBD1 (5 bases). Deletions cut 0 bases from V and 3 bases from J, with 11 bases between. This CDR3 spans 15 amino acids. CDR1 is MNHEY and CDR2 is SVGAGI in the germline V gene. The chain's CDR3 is CASSYSLYRYTEAFF. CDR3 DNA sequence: TGTGCCAGCAGTTACTCCCTGTACAGGTACACTGAAGCTTTCTTT.

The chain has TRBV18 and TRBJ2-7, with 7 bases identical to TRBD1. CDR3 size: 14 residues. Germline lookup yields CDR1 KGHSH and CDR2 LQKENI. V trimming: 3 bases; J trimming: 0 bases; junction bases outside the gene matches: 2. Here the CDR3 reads CASSPGQASYEQYF. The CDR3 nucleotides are TGTGCCAGCTCACCCGGACAGGCCTCCTACGAGCAGTACTTC.

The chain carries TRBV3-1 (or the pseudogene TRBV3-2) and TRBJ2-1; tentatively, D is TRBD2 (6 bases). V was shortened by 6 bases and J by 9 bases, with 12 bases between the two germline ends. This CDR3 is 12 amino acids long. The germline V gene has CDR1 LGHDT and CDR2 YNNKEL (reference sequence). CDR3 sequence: CASSQLAVEQFF. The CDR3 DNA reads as TGTGCCAGCAGTCAACTAGCAGTTGAGCAGTTCTTC.

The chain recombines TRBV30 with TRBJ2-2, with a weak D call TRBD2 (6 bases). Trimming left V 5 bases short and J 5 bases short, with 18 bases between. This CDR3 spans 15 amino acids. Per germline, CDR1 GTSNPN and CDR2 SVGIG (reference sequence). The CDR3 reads CAWVRGGGRTGELFF. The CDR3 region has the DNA TGTGCCTGGGTGCGGGGCGGAGGGAGGACCGGGGAGCTGTTTTTT.

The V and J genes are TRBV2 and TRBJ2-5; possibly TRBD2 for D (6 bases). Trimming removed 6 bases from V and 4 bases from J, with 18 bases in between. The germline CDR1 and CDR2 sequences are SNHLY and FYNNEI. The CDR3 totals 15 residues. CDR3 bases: TGTGCCAGCAGAGAACAGCTGGTGGGGGGAGAGACCCAGTACTTC. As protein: CASREQLVGGETQYF.

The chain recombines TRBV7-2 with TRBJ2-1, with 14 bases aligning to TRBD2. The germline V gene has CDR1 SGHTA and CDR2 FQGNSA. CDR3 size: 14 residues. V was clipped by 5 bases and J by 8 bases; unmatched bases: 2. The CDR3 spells CASSETSGRDEQFF. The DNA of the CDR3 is TGTGCCAGCAGCGAGACTAGCGGGAGGGATGAGCAGTTCTTC.

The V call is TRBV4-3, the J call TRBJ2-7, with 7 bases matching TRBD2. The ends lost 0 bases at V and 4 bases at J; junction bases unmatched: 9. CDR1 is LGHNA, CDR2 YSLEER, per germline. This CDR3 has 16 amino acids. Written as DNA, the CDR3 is TGCGCCAGCAGCCAAGAACACCCCGGCGGGAGTTACGAGCAGTACTTC. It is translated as CASSQEHPGGSYEQYF.

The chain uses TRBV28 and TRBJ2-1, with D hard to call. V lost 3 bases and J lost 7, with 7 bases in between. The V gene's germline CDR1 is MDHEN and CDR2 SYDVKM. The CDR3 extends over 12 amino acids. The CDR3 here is CASSLGLNEQFF. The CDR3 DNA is TGTGCCAGCAGTTTGGGCTTGAATGAGCAGTTCTTC. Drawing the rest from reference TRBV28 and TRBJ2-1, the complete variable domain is DVKVTQSSRYLVKRTGEKVFLECVQDMDHENMFWYRQDPGLGLRLIYFSYDVKMKEKGDIPEGYSVSREKKERFSLILESASTNQTSMYLCASSLGLNEQFFGPGTRLTVL.

The DNA for the CDR3 is TGTGCCAGCGGACCGGGACTAGGACTGGGGGAGCAGTACTTC. Translating gives CASGPGLGLGEQYF. The J gene is TRBJ2-7, the V gene TRBV11-2; 8 bases line up with TRBD2. Per the germline V gene, CDR1 is SGHAT and CDR2 is FQNNGV. This CDR3 contains 14 residues. V dropped 8 bases and J dropped 7; count of bases not matched to a gene: 13.

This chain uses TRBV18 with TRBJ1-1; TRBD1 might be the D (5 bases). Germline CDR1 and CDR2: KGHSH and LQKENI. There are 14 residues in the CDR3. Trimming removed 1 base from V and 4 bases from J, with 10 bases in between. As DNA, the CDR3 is TGTGCCAGCTCACCACGAAGGGGAAGCACTGAAGCTTTCTTT. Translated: CASSPRRGSTEAFF.

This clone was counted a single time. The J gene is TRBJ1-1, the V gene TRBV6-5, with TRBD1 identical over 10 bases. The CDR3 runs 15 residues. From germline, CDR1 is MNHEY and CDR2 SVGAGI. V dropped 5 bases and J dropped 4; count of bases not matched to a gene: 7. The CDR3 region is CASSRRTGGVTEAFF. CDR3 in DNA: TGTGCCAGCAGTCGACGGACAGGGGGAGTCACTGAAGCTTTCTTT.

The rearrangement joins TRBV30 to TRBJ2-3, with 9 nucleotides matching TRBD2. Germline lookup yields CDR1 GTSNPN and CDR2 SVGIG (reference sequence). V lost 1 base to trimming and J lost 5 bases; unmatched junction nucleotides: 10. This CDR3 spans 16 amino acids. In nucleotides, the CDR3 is TGTGCCTGGAGTGGCCATAGCGGGAGTTCGGGAGATACGCAGTATTTT. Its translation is CAWSGHSGSSGDTQYF.

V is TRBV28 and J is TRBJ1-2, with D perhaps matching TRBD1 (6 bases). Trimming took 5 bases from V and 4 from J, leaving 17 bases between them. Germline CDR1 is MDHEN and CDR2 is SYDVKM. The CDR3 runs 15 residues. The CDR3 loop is CASSPLQGGAYGYTF. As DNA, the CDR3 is TGTGCCAGCAGTCCTCTACAGGGTGGCGCCTATGGCTACACCTTC.

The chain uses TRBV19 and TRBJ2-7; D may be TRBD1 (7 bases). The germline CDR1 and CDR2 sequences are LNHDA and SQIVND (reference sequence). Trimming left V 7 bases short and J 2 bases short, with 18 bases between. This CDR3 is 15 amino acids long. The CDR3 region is CASMGKAGGPYEQYF. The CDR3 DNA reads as TGTGCCAGTATGGGAAAGGCAGGGGGGCCCTACGAGCAGTACTTC.

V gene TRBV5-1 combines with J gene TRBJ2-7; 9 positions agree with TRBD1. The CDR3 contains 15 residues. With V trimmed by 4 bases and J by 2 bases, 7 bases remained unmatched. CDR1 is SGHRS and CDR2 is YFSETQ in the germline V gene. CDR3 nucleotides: TGCGCCAGCAGCACCTCCGGGACAGGGACCTACGAGCAGTACTTC. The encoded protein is CASSTSGTGTYEQYF.

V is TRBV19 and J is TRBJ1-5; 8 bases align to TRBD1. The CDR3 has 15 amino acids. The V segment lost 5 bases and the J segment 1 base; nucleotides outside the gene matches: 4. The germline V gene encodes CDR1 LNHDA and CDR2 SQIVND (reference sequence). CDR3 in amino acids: CASSPYRGSNQPQHF. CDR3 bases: TGTGCCAGTAGTCCATACAGGGGGAGCAATCAGCCCCAGCATTTT. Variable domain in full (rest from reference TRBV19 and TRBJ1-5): DGGITQSPKYLFRKEGQNVTLSCEQNLNHDAMYWYRQDPGQGLRLIYYSQIVNDFQKGDIAEGYSVSREKKESFPLTVTSAQKNPTAFYLCASSPYRGSNQPQHFGDGTRLSIL.